The 21 T cell receptor beta chains in this list originate from one sample, sequenced in a study of control samples from healthy donors and cancer patients. Using immunoSEQ multiplex PCR, the repertoire was profiled, and TCRdb retains in-frame clones only, with some absent. The top ten hold under 9% of the sample, which has approximately 140,000 clones, about 90% seen once. The sample taken for sequencing was PBMCs. The source of these receptors is a man aged 45-65 years with head and neck cancer.

This chain uses TRBV6-5 with TRBJ2-1; D is undetermined. Trimming took 0 bases from V and 8 from J, leaving 11 bases between them. The CDR3 spans 14 residues. CDR1 and CDR2 (germline): MNHEY, SVGAGI. The CDR3 region is CASSYSIRGDEQFF. The DNA for the CDR3 is TGTGCCAGCAGTTACTCGATTAGAGGCGATGAGCAGTTCTTC.

This clone was picked up a small number of times. The V gene is TRBV5-1, the J gene TRBJ2-3; D unresolved. The CDR3 extends over 11 amino acids. The V gene lost 7 bases and the J gene lost 5 bases, with 8 bases spanning the gap. Germline CDR1 and CDR2: SGHRS and YFSETQ. The chain's CDR3 is CASSSGDTQYF. DNA for the CDR3: TGCGCCAGCTCCTCGGGAGATACGCAGTATTTT.

This clone has only one observation. This sequence joins TRBV11-1 and TRBJ2-1; possible D gene TRBD2, 5 bases. This CDR3 has 13 amino acids. The V gene's germline CDR1 is SGHAT and CDR2 FQDESV (reference sequence). Trimming shortened V by 9 bases and J by 1 base, and 10 bases separated the two germline ends. Here the CDR3 DNA reads TGTGCCAGTCGAGGGTTTTCCTACAATGAGCAGTTCTTC. Amino acid sequence: CASRGFSYNEQFF.

The chain employs TRBV7-3 and TRBJ1-6; perhaps TRBD1 as D (5 bases). The CDR3 sequence is 14 residues long. V lost 3 bases, J lost 8 bases, and 11 bases lay in between. The germline V gene has CDR1 SGHTA and CDR2 FQGTGA. The CDR3 region is CASSFAGSDSPLHF. As DNA, the CDR3 is TGTGCCAGCAGCTTCGCAGGGTCGGATTCACCCCTCCACTTT.

The chain is built from TRBV12-3 or TRBV12-4 and TRBJ1-5; D call uncertain. V was shortened by 5 bases and J by 7 bases, with 9 bases between the two germline ends. This CDR3 spans 12 amino acids. CDR3 loop: CASSVAGQPQHF. Written as DNA, the CDR3 is TGTGCCAGCAGTGTCGCGGGACAGCCCCAGCATTTT.

CDR3 residues: CASSLGRVRDTGYTF. In DNA, the CDR3 is TGTGCCAGCAGCTTAGGCAGGGTCCGGGATACTGGCTACACCTTC. The V and J genes are TRBV7-9 and TRBJ1-2, with D possibly TRBD1 on 5 matching bases. The CDR3 runs 15 residues. Trimming left V 1 base short and J 7 bases short, with 16 bases between. From germline, CDR1 is SEHNR and CDR2 FQNEAQ (reference sequence). The whole variable domain, filled in from reference TRBV7-9 and TRBJ1-2, reads DTGVSQNPRHKITKRGQNVTFRCDPISEHNRLYWYRQTLGQGPEFLTYFQNEAQLEKSRLLSDRFSAERPKGSFSTLEIQRTEQGDSAMYLCASSLGRVRDTGYTFGSGTRLTVV.

The CDR3 region is CASSQGRPGTELNSPLHF. CDR3 DNA sequence: TGCGCCAGCAGCCAAGGGAGGCCCGGGACAGAACTTAATTCACCCCTCCACTTT. The chain employs TRBV5-1 and TRBJ1-6; 7 nucleotides agree with TRBD1. The CDR3 is 18 residues long. Germline V lookup: CDR1 SGHRS, CDR2 YFSETQ. The trim removed 4 bases at V and 6 bases at J, leaving 16 bases unmatched.

This clone has just one count. J is TRBJ1-5 and V is TRBV13; D unresolved. The CDR3 is made up of 15 amino acids. V shed 1 base and J shed 8 bases, with 15 bases lying between them. In germline, CDR1 is PRHDT, CDR2 FYEKMQ (reference sequence). The CDR3 loop reads CASSLDRSREKPQHF. In nucleotides, the CDR3 is TGTGCCAGCAGCTTAGACCGCTCGCGGGAGAAGCCCCAGCATTTT.

This clone came up a few times. The chain has TRBV12-3 or TRBV12-4 and TRBJ2-5, with D perhaps matching TRBD1 (6 bases). V lost 8 bases, J lost 0 bases, and 10 bases lay in between. CDR3 length equals 13 residues. CDR3 nucleotide sequence: TGTGCCAGCCTTAGGGGGTACCAAGAGACCCAGTACTTC. This codes for CASLRGYQETQYF.

The chain couples TRBV28 to TRBJ2-1; 7 bases are shared with TRBD2. This CDR3 comprises 15 residues. Trimming cost V 5 bases and J 2 bases; bases outside gene matches: 6. Germline values: CDR1 MDHEN, CDR2 SYDVKM. CDR3 coding DNA: TGTGCCAGCAGTAGTGACAGCGGGGCCTACAATGAGCAGTTCTTC. This sequence encodes CASSSDSGAYNEQFF.

The rearrangement links TRBV5-1 to TRBJ2-7; possible D gene TRBD2, 5 bases. Per germline, CDR1 SGHRS and CDR2 YFSETQ. The CDR3 runs 15 residues. Trimming took off 0 bases at V and 2 bases at J, with 12 bases between the two ends. The CDR3 here is CASSLDPSGPYEQYF. CDR3 nucleotides: TGCGCCAGCAGCTTGGACCCAAGCGGTCCCTACGAGCAGTACTTC.

This chain links TRBV19 with TRBJ1-2; D is unresolved. The CDR3 covers 17 residues. V dropped 1 base and J dropped 5 bases, with 20 bases sitting between them. The V gene's germline CDR1 is LNHDA and CDR2 SQIVND (reference sequence). The CDR3 sequence: CASSIALAVGLRYGYTF. The CDR3 DNA follows: TGTGCCAGTAGTATAGCCTTGGCGGTAGGACTGAGGTATGGCTACACCTTC.

This clone was recorded a few times. The chain carries TRBV28 and TRBJ1-1, with a weak D call TRBD1 (5 bases). Germline V lookup: CDR1 MDHEN, CDR2 SYDVKM. Trimming took off 5 bases at V and 5 bases at J, with 21 bases between the two ends. The CDR3 consists of 16 residues. CDR3 residues: CASSELAGKVRTEAFF. CDR3 nucleotides: TGTGCCAGCAGTGAATTAGCAGGGAAAGTGAGGACTGAAGCTTTCTTT.

Details on this clone: This CDR3 is also generated by other DNA sequences in the sample. V gene TRBV18 combines with J gene TRBJ2-3; TRBD2 might be the D (6 bases). The CDR3 sequence is 16 residues long. Trimming stripped 2 bases from V and 2 bases from J, with 14 bases between. Germline CDR1 KGHSH, CDR2 LQKENI. CDR3 sequence reads: CASSPRLTGDTDTQYF. The CDR3 DNA sequence: TGTGCCAGCTCACCAAGGTTAACGGGAGACACAGATACGCAGTATTTT.

In its sample, this clone was seen once. The chain carries TRBV6-6 and TRBJ1-3; 7 bases fit TRBD1. V shed 5 bases and J 1 base; nucleotides not matched to a gene: 8. The CDR3 runs to 16 residues. Germline CDR1 reads MNHNY; CDR2 reads SVGAGI (reference sequence). CDR3 amino acids: CASSGPGTESGNTIYF. DNA of the CDR3: TGTGCCAGCAGTGGTCCCGGGACAGAGTCTGGAAACACCATATATTTT.

J is TRBJ2-3 and V is TRBV18, with 11 positions matching TRBD2. Trimming cost V 4 bases and J 8 bases; bases outside gene matches: 8. Germline V gene sequence: CDR1 KGHSH, CDR2 LQKENI. CDR3 length: 15 residues. The CDR3 region is CASSLGLADPGTQYF. The CDR3 DNA is TGTGCCAGCTCACTGGGACTAGCGGACCCCGGTACGCAGTATTTT.

This chain links TRBV6-5 with TRBJ1-2, with D tentatively TRBD1 (6 bases). Germline CDR1 reads MNHEY; CDR2 reads SVGAGI. The CDR3 extends over 13 amino acids. The germline V and J ends were trimmed by 8 bases and 7 bases, with 17 bases remaining between them. The CDR3 reads CASWGGPEGGYTF. The CDR3 DNA reads as TGTGCCAGCTGGGGGGGGCCTGAAGGTGGCTACACCTTC.

This chain connects TRBV6-6 to TRBJ1-5; D call uncertain. Trimming pared 6 bases from V and 11 bases from J, leaving 11 bases between. The CDR3 is 11 amino acids. The V gene's germline CDR1 is MNHNY and CDR2 SVGAGI (reference sequence). The CDR3 reads CASSSLKAQHF. The CDR3 DNA is TGTGCCAGCAGCTCTCTCAAAGCCCAGCATTTT.

This clone occurred a few times. The rearrangement links TRBV6-5 to TRBJ2-7; 12 bases match TRBD1. After removal of 6 bases from V and 6 bases from J, the junction contained 3 bases not matched to a gene. The germline gives CDR1 MNHEY, CDR2 SVGAGI. The CDR3 contains 13 residues. CDR3 nucleotides: TGTGCCAGCAGGGGGGACAGGGGGCTCGAGCAGTACTTC. It encodes CASRGDRGLEQYF.

This clone was recorded a few times. The chain combines TRBV27 with TRBJ2-2, with 8 nucleotides matching TRBD1. The CDR3 has 15 residues. Germline CDR1 MNHEY, CDR2 SMNVEV (reference sequence). Trimming took 2 bases from V and 4 from J; bases not matched to a gene: 3. The CDR3 DNA reads TGTGCCAGCAGTTTAGGACAGGGCGTCACCGGGGAGCTGTTTTTT. Amino acid sequence: CASSLGQGVTGELFF.

This sequence joins TRBV18 and TRBJ1-1; a possible D gene is TRBD1 (5 bases). Germline V lookup: CDR1 KGHSH, CDR2 LQKENI. The CDR3 totals 15 residues. V lost 2 bases and J lost 4, with 14 bases in between. CDR3 nucleotide sequence: TGTGCCAGCTCACCAAGAGGGGATAGTGGCACTGAAGCTTTCTTT. Translating gives CASSPRGDSGTEAFF.